Included here is one TCR beta chain sequence, with context. Its antigen is undetermined. This CDR3 comprises 14 residues. Per germline, CDR1 SGHNT and CDR2 YYREEE (reference sequence). V lost 4 bases, J lost 0 bases, and 8 bases lay in between. Reverse transcription used about 0.45 to 1 ug RNA and random hexamers. Multiplex immunoSEQ PCR targeted 54 Vbeta and 13 Jbeta TCR beta segments. From the immunoSEQ multiplex PCR reads, TCRdb called clonotypes with MiXCR, one entry per CDR3 protein. Among around 170,000 distinct CDR3 sequences, roughly 94% were seen once, and the ten largest hold over 0.095%. The entry originates in a study of CD8 T cells in Susac syndrome. The study, taken as a whole, reports: The CD4+ T cell repertoires of Susac syndrome were found to show no clonal expansion.

TCR beta sequences were obtained from blood CD8+ and CD4+ T cells. The Susac syndrome patients fit the recently defined diagnostic criteria for definite or probable disease. The receptor comes from a human donor with Susac syndrome. The specimen sequenced was CD4+ T cells from PBMCs. This sequence joins TRBV5-4 and TRBJ2-1; D might be TRBD2 (6 bases). The CDR3: CASSVTSSYNEQFF. Written as DNA, the CDR3 is TGTGCCAGCAGCGTGACTAGCTCCTACAATGAGCAGTTCTTC.